One T cell receptor (beta chain) is described in this entry. Its antigen remains unidentified. These data belong to a study of cytomegalovirus exposure and HLA in healthy donors. Study overall: Among the approximately 420 donors who were genotyped, 81% fell in the genetic ancestry cluster that is associated with self-reported Caucasian donors.

Notes on the study in general: Sequencing likely generated an artifact that appeared as a cluster of highly shared sequence variants. Among TCR beta chains, those listed as cytomegalovirus-associated numbered more than 150.

Use of 60 Vbeta and 13 Jbeta primers characterized the PCR. As handled by the study authors: A later analysis tallied 80 million to 100 million unique TCR beta chains, around 9.9 million of them shared. The table came from immunoSEQ multiplex PCR; TCRdb's copy has only in-frame clones and leaves some out. Clone size and V and J calls were adopted from that table, with D and trimming inferred from the DNA. The sample records about 150,000 clones, roughly 80% being singletons. Between the trimmed V and J ends, which lost 8 bases and 5 bases, there was a span of 15 bases. Germline V lookup: CDR1 GTSNPN, CDR2 SVGIG (reference sequence). This CDR3 is 13 amino acids long.

This TCR was sampled from a woman in her twenties or thirties in good health and CMV-seronegative. The rearrangement links TRBV30 to TRBJ2-2; tentatively, D is TRBD1 (6 bases). Sequencing input: PBMCs. The CDR3 nucleotides are TGTGCCGCAGACAGGTCAGGAACCGGGGAGCTGTTTTTT. Translating gives CAADRSGTGELFF.